This T cell receptor (beta chain) was sequenced in a study of cytomegalovirus exposure and HLA in healthy donors. Germline V gene data show CDR1 as SGHVS and CDR2 as FNYEAQ. With V trimmed by 5 bases and J by 3 bases, 5 bases remained unmatched. The CDR3 contains 14 residues. On this clone: Its antigen is as yet unknown.

13 Jbeta primers and 60 Vbeta primers were used for the PCR. Profiling relied on immunoSEQ multiplex PCR, and the TCRdb table lists in-frame clones only, not all of them. This table has some 150,000 clones, 55% to 75% appearing once. Study-wide results and caveats: The authors enumerated over 150 TCR beta chains as linked to cytomegalovirus.

This rearrangement joins TRBV7-6 to TRBJ2-3; TRBD2 matches at 7 bases. The receptor comes from an older woman in good health and CMV-seropositive. The sample taken for sequencing was PBMCs. As DNA, the CDR3 is TGTGCCAGCAGCCTCTCTAGCGGTACAGATACGCAGTATTTT. It is translated as CASSLSSGTDTQYF.